This TCR beta chain is drawn from a study of a mutant IDH1 vaccine in newly diagnosed glioma. Study details: The first vaccination came 4-6 weeks after radiotherapy alone, or with temozolomide cycles. Earlier care involved radiotherapy, temozolomide, or both, and the majority received both.

The table lists this clone with a few counts. Its specificity is unknown. Produced via immunoSEQ multiplex PCR; TCRdb's table is partial and in-frame only. The data contain roughly 130,000 clones, around three quarters of them singletons. The time point: week 11, during vaccination. In the vaccine, a single dose held 300 ug of the mutant IDH1 20-mer peptide, along with topical imiquimod. This clonotype was sampled from a man aged 40-50 years with glioma. The input for sequencing was PBMCs, taken from a glioma patient whose treatment included an IDH1 peptide vaccine.

The CDR3 coding sequence is TGCGCCAGCAGCTGGACAGCCTCCTACGAGCAGTACTTC. Its protein is CASSWTASYEQYF. The rearrangement joins TRBV5-1 to TRBJ2-7; D possibly corresponds to TRBD1 (6 bases). The CDR3 length is 13 residues. Germline V gene data show CDR1 as SGHRS and CDR2 as YFSETQ. The V end lost 3 bases, the J end lost 0 bases, and 7 bases lay between the germline ends.